This is a list of T cell receptor beta chains from one sample in a study of CD8 T cells in ankylosing spondylitis. TCRdb reprocessed the 5' RACE reads via MiXCR and lists one record per CDR3 protein. The data hold under 150,000 distinct CDR3 sequences, with 8% to 9% observed a single time. Sequenced material: synovial fluid, either unsorted or a sorted T cell fraction (not recorded which). These receptor sequences come from a male donor with ankylosing spondylitis. The CDR3 runs from the conserved cysteine through the conserved F or W. Fields, in order: V gene, J gene, clone size, D gene, CDR3 protein, CDR3 DNA. A D gene is named only where the DNA matches it firmly. Size values are once, few and many counts, or a class for expanded clones, and some rows have none.

TRBV10-3	TRBJ1-2	few	-	CAISRETAGDYTF	TGTGCCATCAGTCGGGAAACCGCCGGGGACTACACCTTC
TRBV7-2	TRBJ2-7	medium-sized	-	CASSLARGYEQYF	TGTGCCAGCAGCTTAGCCAGGGGTTACGAGCAGTACTTC
TRBV20-1	TRBJ2-5	many	TRBD2	CSAREAAGGGTQYF	TGCAGTGCTAGAGAGGCAGCGGGAGGGGGGACCCAGTACTTC
TRBV4-1	TRBJ2-5	few	TRBD1	CASSPYGTAKETQYF	TGCGCCAGCAGCCCCTACGGGACAGCAAAAGAGACCCAGTACTTC
TRBV28	TRBJ2-5	-	TRBD1	CASRGQGVVGTQYF	TGTGCCAGCCGAGGACAGGGGGTCGTCGGGACCCAGTACTTC
TRBV20-1	TRBJ2-5	many	TRBD2	CSARDAGLAGGGAQETQYF	TGCAGTGCTAGAGACGCGGGACTAGCGGGGGGTGGGGCCCAAGAGACCCAGTACTTC
TRBV7-2	TRBJ1-6	many	-	CASSFTRGRGSPLHF	TGTGCCAGCAGCTTCACCCGGGGGAGAGGTTCACCCCTCCACTTT
TRBV12-3/TRBV12-4	TRBJ2-1	many	TRBD2	CASSYPRLAGMNEQFF	TGTGCCAGCAGTTACCCCCGGCTAGCGGGAATGAATGAGCAGTTCTTC
TRBV10-3	TRBJ2-3	-	TRBD1	CAISGQGARTDTQYF	TGTGCCATCAGTGGACAGGGGGCACGCACAGATACGCAGTATTTT
TRBV7-3	TRBJ2-1	many	-	CASSLIGGSNNEQFF	TGTGCCAGCAGCTTAATTGGGGGCTCGAACAATGAGCAGTTCTTC
TRBV20-1	TRBJ1-5	many	TRBD1	CSAGRGASSNQPQHF	TGCAGTGCCGGCAGGGGGGCGTCTAGCAATCAGCCCCAGCATTTT
TRBV7-3	TRBJ1-1	-	-	CASRYDGTTEAFF	TGTGCCAGCAGGTATGACGGGACGACTGAAGCTTTCTTT
TRBV12-5	TRBJ2-3	many	-	CASGPSGVSTDTQYF	TGTGCTAGTGGTCCTTCTGGGGTCTCCACAGATACGCAGTATTTT
TRBV5-1	TRBJ2-7	few	-	CASSQTAGVVYEQYF	TGCGCCAGCAGCCAAACGGCAGGGGTCGTCTACGAGCAGTACTTC
TRBV28	TRBJ2-1	few	TRBD2	CASSFRGRARNEQFF	TGTGCCAGCAGTTTCCGCGGGAGGGCCAGGAATGAGCAGTTCTTC
TRBV5-1	TRBJ2-7	few	TRBD1	CASTKQGPPYEQYF	TGCGCCAGCACCAAACAGGGGCCCCCCTACGAGCAGTACTTC
TRBV27	TRBJ2-3	many	TRBD1	CASSATETGVGADTQYF	TGTGCCAGCAGTGCAACAGAAACAGGGGTGGGGGCAGATACGCAGTATTTT
TRBV4-1	TRBJ1-2	-	-	CASSQDSRGYGYTF	TGCGCCAGCAGCCAAGATTCGAGGGGCTATGGCTACACCTTC
TRBV20-1	TRBJ2-2	many	-	CSALDNTGELFF	TGCAGTGCTCTGGACAACACCGGGGAGCTGTTTTTT
TRBV2	TRBJ2-5	few	-	CASRWDNAGETQYF	TGTGCCAGCAGGTGGGACAACGCTGGTGAGACCCAGTACTTC
TRBV28	TRBJ1-1	many	-	CASSLVWQQNTEAFF	TGTGCCAGCAGTTTAGTTTGGCAGCAGAACACTGAAGCTTTCTTT
TRBV20-1	TRBJ1-5	few	-	CSAGSQTNQPQHF	TGCAGTGCGGGCTCACAGACCAATCAGCCCCAGCATTTT
TRBV28	TRBJ2-1	many	TRBD1	CASSLGTGGYNEQFF	TGTGCCAGCAGTTTAGGGACAGGAGGCTACAATGAGCAGTTCTTC
TRBV18	TRBJ1-5	-	-	CASSAMAPRLYSNQPQHF	TGTGCCAGCTCGGCGATGGCCCCTAGACTTTATAGCAATCAGCCCCAGCATTTT
TRBV5-1	TRBJ2-6	few	-	CASSLAAGTGANVLTF	TGCGCCAGCAGCTTGGCTGCGGGGACTGGGGCCAACGTCCTGACTTTC
TRBV5-1	TRBJ2-7	-	-	CASSFVYGAEQYF	TGCGCCAGCAGCTTTGTCTATGGGGCCGAGCAGTACTTC
TRBV20-1	TRBJ2-2	-	TRBD1	CSARTGTTGELFF	TGCAGTGCAAGGACAGGGACCACCGGGGAGCTGTTTTTT
TRBV6-1	TRBJ1-4	few	-	CASSPTLGAKLFF	TGTGCCAGCAGCCCCACCCTTGGGGCAAAACTGTTTTTT
TRBV20-1	TRBJ2-7	many	-	CSAQDPVTGPFPEQYF	TGCAGTGCTCAAGATCCGGTGACAGGACCTTTTCCGGAGCAGTACTTC
TRBV5-5	TRBJ1-1	many	-	CASEIRGQTGYTEAFF	TGTGCCAGCGAGATCAGGGGACAAACGGGGTACACTGAAGCTTTCTTT
TRBV11-2	TRBJ1-3	many	-	CASSRGIGLGAGNTIYF	TGTGCCAGCAGCAGGGGCATAGGTCTCGGGGCTGGAAACACCATATATTTT
TRBV7-9	TRBJ2-3	-	-	CASSSGQYSTDTQYF	TGTGCCAGCAGCAGTGGACAGTACTCCACAGATACGCAGTATTTT
TRBV6-1	TRBJ1-4	many	-	CASLGGDEKLFF	TGTGCCAGCCTAGGGGGGGATGAAAAACTGTTTTTT
TRBV7-2	TRBJ1-2	few	-	CASSSPRGESGYTF	TGTGCCAGCAGCTCCCCGCGGGGCGAGAGTGGCTACACCTTC
TRBV15	TRBJ1-5	many	-	CATSVGTASNQPQHF	TGTGCCACCAGCGTCGGGACTGCGAGCAATCAGCCCCAGCATTTT
TRBV7-2	TRBJ1-5	-	-	CASSLVSAINSNQPQHF	TGTGCCAGCAGCTTAGTTTCAGCCATTAATAGCAATCAGCCCCAGCATTTT
TRBV7-2	TRBJ1-3	many	-	CASSLGGSGNTIYF	TGTGCCAGCAGCTTAGGGGGGAGCGGAAACACCATATATTTT
TRBV20-1	TRBJ1-4	-	-	CSARELGGEKLFF	TGCAGTGCTAGGGAACTCGGGGGTGAAAAACTGTTTTTT
TRBV20-1	TRBJ2-5	few	TRBD1	CSASPRTGGSETQYF	TGCAGTGCTAGTCCTCGGACAGGGGGCTCAGAGACCCAGTACTTC
TRBV5-6	TRBJ1-5	many	TRBD1	CASSLGQGSNQPQHF	TGTGCCAGCAGCCTCGGACAGGGGAGCAATCAGCCCCAGCATTTT
TRBV3-1	TRBJ2-6	-	-	CASSRDSSGANVLTF	TGTGCCAGCAGCCGCGACAGCTCTGGGGCCAACGTCCTGACTTTC
TRBV7-9	TRBJ2-5	few	TRBD2	CASSLDGLAPETQYF	TGTGCCAGCAGCCTGGACGGACTAGCCCCAGAGACCCAGTACTTC
TRBV7-2	TRBJ2-5	many	-	CASSLARPGETQYF	TGTGCCAGCAGCTTAGCGCGTCCCGGGGAGACCCAGTACTTC
TRBV20-1	TRBJ2-1	many	-	CSALSPRLYEQFF	TGCAGTGCCCTATCTCCGAGGCTATATGAGCAGTTCTTC
TRBV6-2/TRBV6-3	TRBJ2-7	many	-	CASSYLPYYEQYF	TGTGCCAGCAGTTACCTCCCCTACTACGAGCAGTACTTC
TRBV25-1	TRBJ2-7	-	-	CASSGREPYEQYF	TGTGCCAGCAGTGGAAGGGAGCCCTACGAGCAGTACTTC
TRBV28	TRBJ2-3	-	TRBD2	CASSLSGREDTQYF	TGTGCCAGCAGTTTATCCGGGAGGGAAGATACGCAGTATTTT
TRBV29-1	TRBJ1-2	many	TRBD1	CSVATGTGGRAYGYTF	TGCAGCGTGGCCACCGGGACAGGGGGCCGGGCCTATGGCTACACCTTC
TRBV20-1	TRBJ2-7	many	TRBD2	CSALLLAGSYEQYF	TGCAGTGCGCTGCTACTAGCGGGGTCCTACGAGCAGTACTTC
TRBV29-1	TRBJ1-2	-	-	CSVEGVSDGYTF	TGCAGCGTTGAAGGCGTCAGTGATGGCTACACCTTC
TRBV2	TRBJ2-1	many	TRBD2	CASKRTSDSNNEQFF	TGTGCCAGCAAGCGTACTAGCGACTCCAACAATGAGCAGTTCTTC
TRBV20-1	TRBJ2-7	-	-	CSASGLGDHEQYF	TGCAGTGCCAGTGGGCTAGGGGACCACGAGCAGTACTTC